These 21 T cell receptor beta chains were all obtained from the same sample, sequenced in a study of blood T cell repertoires in COVID-19. Only in-frame clones appear in the TCRdb table, and some are missing; sequencing was by immunoSEQ multiplex PCR. The sample holds roughly 260,000 clones, around nine tenths seen once. Sequences were obtained from peripheral blood. The source is a woman aged 25 to 39 with COVID-19, enrolled during active disease.

This rearrangement joins TRBV2 to TRBJ2-7, with D hard to call. Germline CDR1 and CDR2: SNHLY and FYNNEI. V dropped 4 bases and J dropped 3 bases, with 13 bases sitting between them. This CDR3 has 14 amino acids. CDR3 DNA: TGTGCCAGCAGTGTTCGACTCGGAGTCTACGAGCAGTACTTC. This translates into CASSVRLGVYEQYF.

The gene calls are TRBV19 and TRBJ2-2; D might be TRBD1 (5 bases). The germline V and J ends were trimmed by 8 bases and 0 bases, with 10 bases remaining between them. This CDR3 contains 14 residues. From germline, CDR1 is LNHDA and CDR2 SQIVND (reference sequence). The CDR3 spells CASSRQPNTGELFF. The CDR3, as DNA: TGTGCCAGTTCCCGACAGCCGAACACCGGGGAGCTGTTTTTT. Supplemented by reference TRBV19 and TRBJ2-2, the full variable domain reads DGGITQSPKYLFRKEGQNVTLSCEQNLNHDAMYWYRQDPGQGLRLIYYSQIVNDFQKGDIAEGYSVSREKKESFPLTVTSAQKNPTAFYLCASSRQPNTGELFFGEGSRLTVL.

To note about this clone: A much bigger clone sits one base away, suggesting this may be a read error. The genes are TRBV12-3 or TRBV12-4 and TRBJ2-7; 7 bases align to TRBD1. Trimming removed 6 bases from V and 3 bases from J; junction bases left unmatched: 2. This CDR3 spans 12 amino acids. The CDR3 reads CASSRDSYEQYF. The CDR3 nucleotides read TGTGCCAGCAGCCGGGACAGCTACGAGCAGTACTTC.

CDR3 sequence (DNA): TGTGCCAGCTCACAGGGACAGGATAATCAGCCCCAGCATTTT. It is translated as CASSQGQDNQPQHF. The J gene is TRBJ1-5, the V gene TRBV18, with 8 bases identical to TRBD1. Germline trimming cut 4 bases from V and 4 bases from J; bases unmatched to any gene: 3. The CDR3 extends over 14 amino acids. Germline loops: CDR1 KGHSH, CDR2 LQKENI.

CDR3 sequence: CSALSNAEAFF. The CDR3 nucleotides read TGCAGTGCTCTAAGTAATGCCGAAGCTTTCTTT. V and J are TRBV20-1 and TRBJ1-1; D is unresolved. The CDR3 spans 11 residues. Between the trimmed V and J ends, which lost 5 bases and 8 bases, there was a span of 12 bases. CDR1 is DFQATT and CDR2 is SNEGSKA in the germline V gene (reference sequence).

CDR3 in DNA: TGTGCCAGCAGCTTTGGTACAGGGGGCTCGTACGAGCAGTACTTC. It specifies CASSFGTGGSYEQYF. The V and J genes are TRBV11-2 and TRBJ2-7; 9 nucleotides align to TRBD1. This CDR3 comprises 15 residues. Germline trimming cut 3 bases from V and 4 bases from J; bases unmatched to any gene: 7. Germline V gene sequence: CDR1 SGHAT, CDR2 FQNNGV. Combining the CDR3 with reference TRBV11-2 and TRBJ2-7 gives the whole variable domain EAGVAQSPRYKIIEKRQSVAFWCNPISGHATLYWYQQILGQGPKLLIQFQNNGVVDDSQLPKDRFSAERLKGVDSTLKIQPAKLEDSAVYLCASSFGTGGSYEQYFGPGTRLTVT.

This clone has a single count. The chain uses TRBV10-3 and TRBJ2-7; 8 nucleotides line up with TRBD1. The junction had 6 bases not matched to a gene; V was cut back by 6 bases and J by 2 bases. The CDR3 spans 14 residues. Germline V gene data show CDR1 as ENHRY and CDR2 as SYGVKD. DNA for the CDR3: TGTGCCATCAGAGGGCCAGGGGGCGCCTACGAGCAGTACTTC. This codes for CAIRGPGGAYEQYF.

This sequence joins TRBV6-6 and TRBJ1-2; tentatively, D is TRBD1 (5 bases). V was clipped by 11 bases and J by 8 bases, with 18 bases between them. Germline V gene sequence: CDR1 MNHNY, CDR2 SVGAGI (reference sequence). The CDR3 covers 12 residues. This CDR3 is CAASGGGAGYTF. CDR3 in DNA: TGTGCCGCATCTGGGGGAGGGGCCGGCTACACCTTC.

This chain uses TRBV6-5 with TRBJ2-7; 7 bases map to TRBD1. CDR3 length: 12 residues. Germline V CDR1 and CDR2: MNHEY, SVGAGI. Trimming removed 3 bases from V and 6 bases from J; junction bases left unmatched: 2. The CDR3 loop is CASSYRGREQYF. CDR3 sequence (DNA): TGTGCCAGCAGTTATAGGGGGCGCGAGCAGTACTTC.

The chain is built from TRBV21-1 and TRBJ2-2; the table gives TRBD1 as D, unverified against the DNA. TRBV21-1 is labeled a pseudogene. The CDR3 contains 14 residues. In nucleotides, the CDR3 is TGTGCCAGCAGCAAGGACAGGGGACCCGGGGAGCTGTTTTTT. Translation gives CASSKDRGPGELFF.

This chain joins TRBV6-5 and TRBJ1-5, with D perhaps TRBD1 (5 bases). Germline V gives CDR1 MNHEY, CDR2 SVGAGI. The CDR3 covers 13 residues. V lost 5 bases and J 6 bases, leaving 11 bases between the germline ends. The CDR3 region has the DNA TGTGCCAGCAGTCGGCAGGGCGTTCAGCCCCAGCATTTT. Protein product: CASSRQGVQPQHF.

The chain combines TRBV24-1 with TRBJ1-4; D gene unclear. The germline gives CDR1 KGHDR, CDR2 SFDVKD. CDR3 length equals 16 residues. Trimming left V 8 bases short and J 7 bases short, with 22 bases between. CDR3 sequence reads: CATKVPTTQTGEKLFF. The DNA for the CDR3 is TGTGCCACCAAAGTCCCCACGACCCAAACGGGTGAAAAACTGTTTTTT.

The chain joins TRBV28 to TRBJ2-2; D perhaps matches TRBD1 (5 bases). The germline V gene has CDR1 MDHEN and CDR2 SYDVKM. This CDR3 region has 14 residues. V was cut by 3 bases and J by 4 bases, with 9 bases left in between. The CDR3 loop reads CASSFGHPTGELFF. The CDR3 DNA sequence: TGTGCCAGCAGTTTCGGACACCCCACCGGGGAGCTGTTTTTT.

This chain links TRBV5-6 with TRBJ1-5; no firm D call. The CDR3 covers 14 residues. Germline V gene lookup returns CDR1 SGHDT and CDR2 YYEEEE. Trimming took 0 bases from V and 4 from J, leaving 8 bases between them. In DNA form, the CDR3 reads TGTGCCAGCAGCTTGGTATCGGGTAATCAGCCCCAGCATTTT. This translates into CASSLVSGNQPQHF.

The chain is built from TRBV27 and TRBJ1-1, with D unclear. This CDR3 contains 12 residues. The germline V gene has CDR1 MNHEY and CDR2 SMNVEV (reference sequence). V lost 5 bases and J lost 11, with 15 bases in between. The CDR3 is CASSLRGSRAFF. In DNA form, the CDR3 reads TGTGCCAGCAGTCTTAGAGGCTCTCGGGCTTTCTTT.

The genes are TRBV9 and TRBJ1-2, with D uncertain. The ends were cut back, 0 bases at V and 6 bases at J, with 9 bases in the middle. Germline V lookup: CDR1 SGDLS, CDR2 YYNGEE. The CDR3 covers 13 residues. CDR3 residues: CASSVGFGDGYTF. Here the CDR3 DNA reads TGTGCCAGCAGCGTAGGATTCGGGGATGGCTACACCTTC.

This chain links TRBV5-8 with TRBJ2-7; TRBD2 agrees at 8 bases. J was trimmed by 2 bases and V by 4 bases; bases with no gene match: 5. The CDR3 has 14 residues. Germline V gene sequence: CDR1 SGHTS, CDR2 YDEGEE. The CDR3 reads CASSPGGAPYEQYF. For the CDR3, the DNA is TGTGCCAGCAGCCCCGGGGGGGCCCCCTACGAGCAGTACTTC.

This clone was seen once. V and J are TRBV30 and TRBJ2-1; weak D call: TRBD2 (5 bases). The CDR3 length is 12 residues. The ends were cut back, 5 bases at V and 3 bases at J, with 8 bases in the middle. CDR1 is GTSNPN, CDR2 SVGIG, per germline (reference sequence). The CDR3 sequence is CAWWTDYNEQFF. CDR3 nucleotides: TGTGCCTGGTGGACTGACTACAATGAGCAGTTCTTC.

This chain uses TRBV28 with TRBJ1-2, with 10 bases fitting TRBD1. J lost 4 bases, V lost 2 bases, and 7 bases had no gene match. CDR3 length: 16 amino acids. CDR1 MDHEN and CDR2 SYDVKM come from the germline V gene. CDR3 coding DNA: TGTGCCAGCAGTTTAGGGGGACAGGGGCCGGGCTATGGCTACACCTTC. Translating gives CASSLGGQGPGYGYTF.

This rearrangement joins TRBV4-1 to TRBJ2-2; possible D gene TRBD1, 6 bases. Germline V gene lookup returns CDR1 MGHRA and CDR2 YSYEKL. The CDR3 contains 16 residues. Trimming stripped 4 bases from V and 5 bases from J, with 17 bases between. The CDR3 region has the DNA TGCGCCAGCAGCCCCCCGACACCTCAGGGGACCGGGGAGCTGTTTTTT. Protein sequence: CASSPPTPQGTGELFF.

The chain recombines TRBV6-2 or TRBV6-3 with TRBJ1-2; 9 bases align to TRBD1. The CDR3 length is 15 residues. V gave up 0 bases and J gave up 4 bases; unmatched junction bases: 3. The germline V gene encodes CDR1 MNHEY and CDR2 SVGEGT. CDR3 region: CASSYSDRGGYGYTF. CDR3 bases: TGTGCCAGCAGTTACTCGGACAGGGGCGGCTATGGCTACACCTTC.